This is a list of T cell receptor beta chains from one sample in a study of early stage breast cancer tumors. Produced via immunoSEQ multiplex PCR; TCRdb's table is partial and in-frame only. The sample contains tens of thousands of clones, about 78% of which appear only once. The sequenced sample was blood. All receptors derive from a person aged 50-59 years with breast cancer. Each CDR3 is given without its conserved first and last residue. Each record gives: J gene, V gene, clone size, CDR3 protein. The size field is filled for only some rows; it gives once, few, many or a size class.

TRBJ1-2,TRBV10-3,NA,AISEDRVYGYT
TRBJ2-1,TRBV2,NA,ASSADGASTYNEQF
TRBJ1-1,TRBV6-5,NA,ASSYGGEAF
TRBJ1-3,TRBV6-1,few,ALEAGGRGNTIY
TRBJ1-3,TRBV11-2,few,ASSLVLDRGSGNTIY
TRBJ2-1,TRBV7-3,NA,ASSPDILGTGVGNEQF
TRBJ2-3,TRBV19,NA,ASSPGTSTDTQY
TRBJ2-1,TRBV7-3,once,ASSIAGASEQF
TRBJ2-7,TRBV20-1,NA,SARRDEQY
TRBJ1-2,TRBV7-6,NA,ASSLASGGGYT